This is a list of T cell receptor beta chains from one sample in a study of blood T cells in healthy people across ages. TCRdb re-called the 5' RACE reads with MiXCR, one entry per CDR3 protein. This table holds just under 750,000 distinct CDR3 sequences, approximately 22% found once. Input material: blood. The receptors were gathered from a man aged 65-85 years in good health. CDR3s include the opening cysteine and the closing phenylalanine or tryptophan. The D gene is left open where the match is weak. Rows may omit the clone size; those that give it use once, few, many or a size class.

V gene	D gene	clone size	J gene	CDR3 protein	CDR3 DNA
TRBV12-3/TRBV12-4	-	-	TRBJ1-5	CASSGGGITSNQPQHF	TGTGCCAGCAGTGGGGGGGGCATCACTAGCAATCAGCCCCAGCATTTT
TRBV5-5	-	-	TRBJ2-3	CASSLGGDVTDTQYF	TGTGCCAGCAGCTTGGGAGGGGACGTGACAGATACGCAGTATTTT
TRBV20-1	-	-	TRBJ1-5	CSARDPLGGNQPQHF	TGCAGTGCTAGAGATCCGTTGGGAGGCAATCAGCCCCAGCATTTT
TRBV18	-	-	TRBJ1-3	CASSPSTLSGNTIYF	TGTGCCAGCTCACCGAGCACACTCTCTGGAAACACCATATATTTT
TRBV7-9	-	few	TRBJ1-1	CASSSQSTEAFF	TGTGCCAGCAGCTCCCAGTCAACTGAAGCTTTCTTT
TRBV6-2/TRBV6-3	-	-	TRBJ2-3	CASSPGGHPGDTQYF	TGTGCCAGCAGCCCCGGGGGACACCCAGGGGATACGCAGTATTTT
TRBV7-9	-	many	TRBJ1-3	CASSLAGSYSGNTIYF	TGTGCCAGCAGCTTAGCTGGCAGCTACTCTGGAAACACCATATATTTT
TRBV11-1	TRBD2	-	TRBJ2-3	CASSTRTSGGLTDTQYF	TGTGCCAGCAGCACCCGGACTAGCGGGGGCCTCACAGATACGCAGTATTTT
TRBV5-1	-	few	TRBJ2-5	CASSPPPNPGETQYF	TGCGCCAGCAGCCCACCTCCCAATCCGGGGGAGACCCAGTACTTC
TRBV7-9	TRBD2	few	TRBJ2-5	CASSIVSGGGETQYF	TGTGCCAGCAGCATTGTCAGCGGGGGAGGCGAGACCCAGTACTTC
TRBV5-1	TRBD1	many	TRBJ2-3	CASSLQGARGDTQYF	TGCGCCAGCAGCTTACAGGGGGCGCGTGGAGATACGCAGTATTTT
TRBV6-1	-	-	TRBJ1-4	CAGIQRPGAGFATNEKLFF	TGTGCCGGCATCCAACGGCCAGGGGCTGGCTTTGCAACTAATGAAAAACTGTTTTTT
TRBV3-1	-	-	TRBJ2-3	CASRVRGTSTDTQYF	TGTGCCAGCAGAGTACGCGGGACTAGCACAGATACGCAGTATTTT
TRBV30	-	-	TRBJ2-1	CAWSTGTTPGNEQFF	TGTGCCTGGTCTACGGGGACAACCCCGGGTAATGAGCAGTTCTTC
TRBV2	-	many	TRBJ2-6	CASSDQGSSSGANVLTF	TGTGCCAGCAGTGATCAGGGGAGCAGCTCTGGGGCCAACGTCCTGACTTTC
TRBV12-3/TRBV12-4	-	few	TRBJ1-1	CASSLGVDKASF	TGTGCCAGCAGTTTAGGTGTGGACAAGGCTTCCTTT
TRBV29-1	-	-	TRBJ2-3	CSVVSHSTDTQYF	TGCAGCGTTGTTAGTCACTCCACAGATACGCAGTATTTT
TRBV11-3	TRBD2	-	TRBJ2-3	CASSPSLAGESTDTQYF	TGTGCCAGCAGCCCATCACTAGCGGGAGAAAGTACAGATACGCAGTATTTT
TRBV20-1	-	few	TRBJ1-4	CSASTGSNEKLFF	TGCAGTGCTAGCACAGGGAGTAACGAAAAACTGTTTTTT